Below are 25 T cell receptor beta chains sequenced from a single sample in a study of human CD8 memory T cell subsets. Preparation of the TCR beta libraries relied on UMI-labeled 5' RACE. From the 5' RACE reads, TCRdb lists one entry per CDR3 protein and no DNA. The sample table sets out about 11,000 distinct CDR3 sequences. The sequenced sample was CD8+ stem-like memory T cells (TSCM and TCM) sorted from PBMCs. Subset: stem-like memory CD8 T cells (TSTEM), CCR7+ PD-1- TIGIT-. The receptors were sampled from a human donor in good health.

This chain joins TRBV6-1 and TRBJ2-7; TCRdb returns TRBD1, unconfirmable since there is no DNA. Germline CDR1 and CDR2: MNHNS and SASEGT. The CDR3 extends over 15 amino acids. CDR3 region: CASSEYGDRGDEQYF.

The CDR3 loop is CASRPGHGSGNTIYF. This rearrangement joins TRBV12-3 or TRBV12-4 to TRBJ1-3; the TCRdb call, TRBD1, lacks DNA for checking. CDR3 length: 15 residues.

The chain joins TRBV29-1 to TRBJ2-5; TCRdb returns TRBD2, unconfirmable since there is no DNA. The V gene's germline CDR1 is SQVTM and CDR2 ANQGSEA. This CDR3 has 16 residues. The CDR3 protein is CSVEGDSGRAGETQYF.

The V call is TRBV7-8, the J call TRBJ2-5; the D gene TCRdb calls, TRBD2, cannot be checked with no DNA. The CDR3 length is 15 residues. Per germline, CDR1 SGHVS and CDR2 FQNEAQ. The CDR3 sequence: CASSLLAGGLETQYF.

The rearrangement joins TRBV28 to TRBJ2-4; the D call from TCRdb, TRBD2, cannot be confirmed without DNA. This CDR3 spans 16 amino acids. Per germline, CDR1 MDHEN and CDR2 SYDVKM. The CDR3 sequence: CASSPSGTSGKNIQYF.

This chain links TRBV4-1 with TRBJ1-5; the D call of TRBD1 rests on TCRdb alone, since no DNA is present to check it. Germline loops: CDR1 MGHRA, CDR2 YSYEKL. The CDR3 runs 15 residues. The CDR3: CASSQGTGSGQPQHF.

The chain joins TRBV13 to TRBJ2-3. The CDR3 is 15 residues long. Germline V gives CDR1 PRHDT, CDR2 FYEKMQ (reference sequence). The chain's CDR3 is CASSLGGYFTDTQYF.

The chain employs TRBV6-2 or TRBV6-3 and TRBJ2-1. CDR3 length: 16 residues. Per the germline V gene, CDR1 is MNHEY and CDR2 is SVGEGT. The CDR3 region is CASSKQKAHSYNEQFF.

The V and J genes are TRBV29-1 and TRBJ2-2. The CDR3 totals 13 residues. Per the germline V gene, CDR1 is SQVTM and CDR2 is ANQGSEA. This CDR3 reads CSVGPADKGELFF.

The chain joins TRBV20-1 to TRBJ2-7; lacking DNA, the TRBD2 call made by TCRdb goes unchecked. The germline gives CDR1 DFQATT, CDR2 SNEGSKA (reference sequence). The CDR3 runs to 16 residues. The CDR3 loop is CSARDLKEGSTGEQYF.

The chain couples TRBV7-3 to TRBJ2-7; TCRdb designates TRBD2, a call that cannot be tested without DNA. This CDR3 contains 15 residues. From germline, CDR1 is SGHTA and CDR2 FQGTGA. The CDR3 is CASSPGVAGRYEQYF.

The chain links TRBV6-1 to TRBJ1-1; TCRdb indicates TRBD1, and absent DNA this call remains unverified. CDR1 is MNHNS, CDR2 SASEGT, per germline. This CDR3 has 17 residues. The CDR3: CASLSGQSPHGHTEAFF.

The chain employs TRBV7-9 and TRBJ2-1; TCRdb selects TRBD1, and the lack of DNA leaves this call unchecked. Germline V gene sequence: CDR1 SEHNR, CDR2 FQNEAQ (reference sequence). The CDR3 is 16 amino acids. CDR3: CASSPTGTVEYNEQFF.

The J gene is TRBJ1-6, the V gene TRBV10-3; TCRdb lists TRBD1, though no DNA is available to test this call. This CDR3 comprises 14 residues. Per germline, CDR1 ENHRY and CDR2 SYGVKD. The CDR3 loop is CAISRDTNNSPLHF.

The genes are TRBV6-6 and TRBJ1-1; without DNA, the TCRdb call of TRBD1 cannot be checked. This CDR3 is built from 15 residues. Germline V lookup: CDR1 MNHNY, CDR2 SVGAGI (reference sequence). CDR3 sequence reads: CASSPGQGSDTEAFF.

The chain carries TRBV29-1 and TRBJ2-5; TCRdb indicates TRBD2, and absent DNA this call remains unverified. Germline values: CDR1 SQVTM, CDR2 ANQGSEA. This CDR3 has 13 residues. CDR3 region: CSVDGGSQETQYF.

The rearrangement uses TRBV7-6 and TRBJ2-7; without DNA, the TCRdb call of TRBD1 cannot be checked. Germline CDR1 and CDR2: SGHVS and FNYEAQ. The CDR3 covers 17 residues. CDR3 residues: CASSLTSGQGSGYEQYF.

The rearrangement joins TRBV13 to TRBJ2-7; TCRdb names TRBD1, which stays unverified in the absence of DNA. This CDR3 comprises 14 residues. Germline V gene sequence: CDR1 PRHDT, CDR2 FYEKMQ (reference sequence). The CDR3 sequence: CASSLGGVASEQYF.

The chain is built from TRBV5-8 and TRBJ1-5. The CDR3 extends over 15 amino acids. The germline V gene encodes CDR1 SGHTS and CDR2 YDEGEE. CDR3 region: CASSLVGKGNQPQHF. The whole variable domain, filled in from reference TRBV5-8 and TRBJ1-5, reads EAGVTQSPTHLIKTRGQQATLRCSPISGHTSVYWYQQALGLGLQFLLWYDEGEERNRGNFPPRFSGRQFPNYSSELNVNALELEDSALYLCASSLVGKGNQPQHFGDGTRLSIL.

The CDR3 reads CATSRGSTNEKLFF. This rearrangement joins TRBV15 to TRBJ1-4. The germline CDR1 and CDR2 sequences are LNHNV and YYDKDF (reference sequence). The CDR3 loop spans 14 amino acids.

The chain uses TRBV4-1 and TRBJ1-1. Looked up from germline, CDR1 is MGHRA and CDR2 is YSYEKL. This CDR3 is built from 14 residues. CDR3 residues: CASSQLGENTEAFF.

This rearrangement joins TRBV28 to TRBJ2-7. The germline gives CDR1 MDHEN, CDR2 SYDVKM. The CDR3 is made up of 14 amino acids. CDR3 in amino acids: CASSSTGVRYEQYF.

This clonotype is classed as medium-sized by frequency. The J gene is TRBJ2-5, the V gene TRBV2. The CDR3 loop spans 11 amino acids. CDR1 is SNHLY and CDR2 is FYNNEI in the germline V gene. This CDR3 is CASRARETQYF.

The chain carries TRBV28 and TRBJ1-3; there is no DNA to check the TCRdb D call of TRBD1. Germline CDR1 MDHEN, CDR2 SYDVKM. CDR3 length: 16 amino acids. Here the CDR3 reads CASSFPFGAGGNTIYF.

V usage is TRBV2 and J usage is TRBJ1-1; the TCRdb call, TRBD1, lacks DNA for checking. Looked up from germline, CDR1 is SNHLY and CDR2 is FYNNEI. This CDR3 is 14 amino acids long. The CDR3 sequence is CASSASTGRVEAFF.